This T cell receptor (beta chain) was sequenced in a study of regulatory T cells in long-lasting Graves disease. General study points: TRBV28 was favored in persistent disease, as were TRBJ1-2 and TRBJ2-5. Small sample size may have lowered accuracy.

The time point: persistent/refractory GD, antithyroid drugs over 5 years with positive TRAb. Making the TCR library involved RNA that had been extracted from PBMCs. A volume of 8.5 to 10 milliliters of peripheral blood was collected in EDTA tubes. This clonotype was recorded many times. What it binds is unknown. Germline V CDR1 and CDR2: MDHEN, SYDVKM. V shed 10 bases and J shed 4 bases, with 10 bases lying between them. The CDR3 totals 12 residues. CDR3-region Arm-PCR and iRepertoire HTBI primers produced the TCR beta libraries. TCRdb passed the multiplex PCR reads through MiXCR, listing each CDR3 protein once. The data contain 300,000 or so distinct CDR3 sequences, about 19% of them seen just once; the ten biggest clones take up just under 30%.

The chain uses TRBV28 and TRBJ2-2; tentative D call: TRBD1 (5 bases). The sequence came from a female donor with Graves disease. The sample was peripheral blood mononuclear cells (PBMCs), taken when the disease was refractory, from a patient treated with antithyroid drugs. This chain's CDR3 is CATGSFTGELFF. Written as DNA, the CDR3 is TGTGCCACAGGGTCTTTCACCGGGGAGCTGTTTTTT. The variable domain in full, completed from reference TRBV28 and TRBJ2-2, reads DVKVTQSSRYLVKRTGEKVFLECVQDMDHENMFWYRQDPGLGLRLIYFSYDVKMKEKGDIPEGYSVSREKKERFSLILESASTNQTSMYLCATGSFTGELFFGEGSRLTVL.